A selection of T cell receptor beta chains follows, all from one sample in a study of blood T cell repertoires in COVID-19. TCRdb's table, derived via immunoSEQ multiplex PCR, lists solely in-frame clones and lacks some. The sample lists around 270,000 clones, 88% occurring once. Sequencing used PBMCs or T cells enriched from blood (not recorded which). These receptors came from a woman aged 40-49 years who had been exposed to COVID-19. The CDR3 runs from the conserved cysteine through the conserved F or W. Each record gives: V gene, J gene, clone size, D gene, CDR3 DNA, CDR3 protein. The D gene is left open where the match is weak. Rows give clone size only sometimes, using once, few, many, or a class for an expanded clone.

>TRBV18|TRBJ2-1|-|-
TGTGCCAGTTCGATACAGGGTCAAGTAGGCAATGAGCAGTTCTTC
CASSIQGQVGNEQFF
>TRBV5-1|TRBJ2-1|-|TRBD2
TGCGCCAGCAGCATGGGACTAGCTGATGAGCAGTTCTTC
CASSMGLADEQFF
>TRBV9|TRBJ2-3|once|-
TGTGCCAGCAGCGTAGATGGCAGTAGCACAGATACGCAGTATTTT
CASSVDGSSTDTQYF
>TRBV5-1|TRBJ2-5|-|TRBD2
TGTGCCAGCAGCTCCGGGACTAGCGGGAGACTCTGGGAGACCCAGTACTTC
CASSSGTSGRLWETQYF
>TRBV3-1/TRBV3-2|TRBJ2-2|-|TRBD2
TGTGCCAGCAGCCAAGGACTAGCGGGGGGGGCCGGGGAGCTGTTTTTT
CASSQGLAGGAGELFF
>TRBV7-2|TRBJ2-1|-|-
TGTGCCAGCAGCCCGACGCAGGGTGAGCAGTTCTTC
CASSPTQGEQFF
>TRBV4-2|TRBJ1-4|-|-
TGTGCCAGCAGCCAAGGACCCCGACTTGCAACTAATGAAAAACTGTTTTTT
CASSQGPRLATNEKLFF
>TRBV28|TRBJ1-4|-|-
TGTGCCAGCATTGACAGCTTTAATGAAAAACTGTTTTTT
CASIDSFNEKLFF
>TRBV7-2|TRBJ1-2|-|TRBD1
TGTGCCAGCAGCTTAGGGGGGGCAGGGGGTTTGGGCTATGGCTACACCTTC
CASSLGGAGGLGYGYTF
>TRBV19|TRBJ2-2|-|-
TGTGCCAGTAGTATAGGTATTGGAGGGCCCGGGGAGCTGTTTTTT
CASSIGIGGPGELFF
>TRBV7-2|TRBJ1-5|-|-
TGTGCCAGCAGCTTCAGCCCTCCTCGAGGGCCCCAGCATTTT
CASSFSPPRGPQHF
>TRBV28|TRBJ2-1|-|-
TGTGCCAGCAGTACCACGGATGAGCAGTTCTTC
CASSTTDEQFF
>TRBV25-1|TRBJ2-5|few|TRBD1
TGTGCCAGCAGTGACTGGGGACAGGGAGGGGAGACCCAGTACTTC
CASSDWGQGGETQYF
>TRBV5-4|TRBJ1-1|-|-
TGTGCCAGCAGCCCCAAGGGGACTGAAGCTTTCTTT
CASSPKGTEAFF
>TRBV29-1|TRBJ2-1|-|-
TGCAGCGCTCGGAGGGTCAATGAGCAGTTCTTC
CSARRVNEQFF
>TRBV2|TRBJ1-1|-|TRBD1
TGTGCCAGCAGGACAGGGATGAACACTGAAGCTTTCTTT
CASRTGMNTEAFF
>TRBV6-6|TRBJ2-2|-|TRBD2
TGTGCCAGCAGTGGGGGGGGCGGGGAGCTGTTTTTT
CASSGGGGELFF
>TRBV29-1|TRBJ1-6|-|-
TGCAGCGTTGAGGGCGGGAGAGGTTCACCCCTCCACTTT
CSVEGGRGSPLHF
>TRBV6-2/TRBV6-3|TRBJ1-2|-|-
TGTGCCAGCAGTTCGACAAACAGGGCTAAGGGTGGCTACACCTTC
CASSSTNRAKGGYTF
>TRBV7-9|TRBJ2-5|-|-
TGTGCCAGCAGCTTAGTTGTTACAGGGTTGCAAGAGACCCAGTACTTC
CASSLVVTGLQETQYF
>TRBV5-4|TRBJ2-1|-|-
TGTGCCAGCAGCTTGAATAGCGGTAGGTACAATGAGCAGTTCTTC
CASSLNSGRYNEQFF
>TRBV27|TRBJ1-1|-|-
TGTGCCAGCAGAATTTTGGGCCTATTGAACACTGAAGCTTTCTTT
CASRILGLLNTEAFF
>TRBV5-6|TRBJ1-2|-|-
TGTGCCAGCAGCTTCAGGACAACGGGTTTATCTAACTATGGCTACACCTTC
CASSFRTTGLSNYGYTF
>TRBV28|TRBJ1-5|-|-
TGTGCCAGCAGCCGCGGCGGGGGGATGGGGACTAATCAGCCCCAGCATTTT
CASSRGGGMGTNQPQHF
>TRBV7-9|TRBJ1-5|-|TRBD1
TGTGCCAGCAGCTTAGCATCAGGGGGTCCCTATCAGCCCCAGCATTTT
CASSLASGGPYQPQHF
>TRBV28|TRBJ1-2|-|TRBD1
TGTGCCAGCAGTTGGGACAGGTTTAACTATGGCTACACCTTC
CASSWDRFNYGYTF
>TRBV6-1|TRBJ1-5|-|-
TGTGCCAGCAGTGAACTGGAGGGGCCATTAAGGCCCCAGCATTTT
CASSELEGPLRPQHF
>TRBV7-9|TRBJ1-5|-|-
TGTGCCAGCAGTCAGGACGGGAAAGGGCAGCCCCAGCATTTT
CASSQDGKGQPQHF
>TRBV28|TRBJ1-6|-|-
TGTGCCAGCAGACTACCGGAAGGTTGGTCACCCCTCCACTTT
CASRLPEGWSPLHF
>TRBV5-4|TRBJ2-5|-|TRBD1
TGTGCCAGCAGCTTGGGACAGGGGGTTGAGACCCAGTACTTC
CASSLGQGVETQYF
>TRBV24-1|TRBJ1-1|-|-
TGTGCCACTGAGGGGCGGGGACCTGGTGAAGCTTTCTTT
CATEGRGPGEAFF
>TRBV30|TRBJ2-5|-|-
TGTGCCTGGAGTGTAAGGAGGGGAGAGACCCAGTACTTC
CAWSVRRGETQYF
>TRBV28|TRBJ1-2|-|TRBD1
TGTGCCAGCAGTCTCCCAGACATGACAGGGAACGGCTACACCTTC
CASSLPDMTGNGYTF
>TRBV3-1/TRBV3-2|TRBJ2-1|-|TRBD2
TGTGCCAGGCGACCCTATCTAGCGGGACCAAAGTACAATGAGCAGTTCTTC
CARRPYLAGPKYNEQFF
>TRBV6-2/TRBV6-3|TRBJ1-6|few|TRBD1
TGTGCCAGCAGTTCCCGACAGGGCACCTCCTCACCCCTCCACTTT
CASSSRQGTSSPLHF
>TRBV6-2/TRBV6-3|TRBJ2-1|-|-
TGTGCCAGCAGTTATCGGGACTACAATGAGCAGTTCTTC
CASSYRDYNEQFF
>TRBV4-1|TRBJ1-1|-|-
TGCGCCAGCAGCCAAGTTCAACGGACTGAAGCTTTCTTT
CASSQVQRTEAFF
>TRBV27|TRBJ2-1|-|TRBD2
TGTGCCAGCAGTTTATCAAGCGGGGGGATTTACAATGAGCAGTTCTTC
CASSLSSGGIYNEQFF
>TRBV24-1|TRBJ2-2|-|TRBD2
TGTGCCACCAGTGATGGCCTGACGGGAGGGCCCGGGGAGCTGTTTTTT
CATSDGLTGGPGELFF
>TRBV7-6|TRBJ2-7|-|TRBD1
TGTGCCAGCAGCCGGGGGACAGGGCGGTCCGAGCAGTACTTC
CASSRGTGRSEQYF
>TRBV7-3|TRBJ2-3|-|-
TGTGCCAGCAGCTTATTGACAGGCACAGATACGCAGTATTTT
CASSLLTGTDTQYF
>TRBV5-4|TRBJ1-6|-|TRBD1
TGTGCCAGCAGCCCTAGGACAGGGTATTCACCCCTCCACTTT
CASSPRTGYSPLHF
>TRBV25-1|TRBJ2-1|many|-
TGTGCCAGCAGTGAATTTGTGCAGGGGGGTGAGCAGTTCTTC
CASSEFVQGGEQFF
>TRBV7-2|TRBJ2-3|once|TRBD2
TGTGCCAGCAGCTGGACTAGCGCTGTCGGAGCAGATACGCAGTATTTT
CASSWTSAVGADTQYF